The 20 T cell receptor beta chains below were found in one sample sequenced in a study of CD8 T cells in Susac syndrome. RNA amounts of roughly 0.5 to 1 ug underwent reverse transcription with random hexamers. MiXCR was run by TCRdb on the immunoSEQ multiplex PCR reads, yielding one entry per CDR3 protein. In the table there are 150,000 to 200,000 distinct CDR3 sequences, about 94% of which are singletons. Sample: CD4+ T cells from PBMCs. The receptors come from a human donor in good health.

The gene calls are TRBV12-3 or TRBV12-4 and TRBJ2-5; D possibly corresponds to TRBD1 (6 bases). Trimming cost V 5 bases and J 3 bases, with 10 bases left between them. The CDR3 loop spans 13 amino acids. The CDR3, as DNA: TGTGCCAGCAGTCCCGGACAGAAAGAGACCCAGTACTTC. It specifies CASSPGQKETQYF.

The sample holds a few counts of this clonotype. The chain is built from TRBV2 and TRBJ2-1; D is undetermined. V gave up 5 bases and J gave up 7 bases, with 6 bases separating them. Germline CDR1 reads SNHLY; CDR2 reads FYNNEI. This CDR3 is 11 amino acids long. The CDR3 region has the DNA TGTGCCAGCAGTTGGGCAAATGAGCAGTTCTTC. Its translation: CASSWANEQFF.

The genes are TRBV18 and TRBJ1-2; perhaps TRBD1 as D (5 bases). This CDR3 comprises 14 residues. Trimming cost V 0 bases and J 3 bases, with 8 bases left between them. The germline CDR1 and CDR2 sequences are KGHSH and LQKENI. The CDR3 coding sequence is TGTGCCAGCTCACCACCGGGGGTTGACTATGGCTACACCTTC. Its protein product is CASSPPGVDYGYTF.

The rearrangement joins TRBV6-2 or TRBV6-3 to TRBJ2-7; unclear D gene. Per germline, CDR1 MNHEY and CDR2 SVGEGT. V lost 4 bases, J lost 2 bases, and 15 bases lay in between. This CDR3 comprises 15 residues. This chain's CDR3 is CASSSTGYPPYEQYF. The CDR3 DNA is TGTGCCAGCAGTTCTACCGGGTACCCTCCCTACGAGCAGTACTTC.

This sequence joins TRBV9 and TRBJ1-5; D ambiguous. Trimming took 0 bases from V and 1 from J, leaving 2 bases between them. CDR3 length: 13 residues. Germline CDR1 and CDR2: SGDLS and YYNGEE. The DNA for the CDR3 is TGTGCCAGCAGCGTAGGGAGCAATCAGCCCCAGCATTTT. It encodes CASSVGSNQPQHF.

Here the CDR3 DNA reads TGTGCCTGGAGAGGTGGTATTCACTATGGCTACACCTTC. Protein product: CAWRGGIHYGYTF. The chain links TRBV30 to TRBJ1-2; no definite D call. V shed 3 bases and J shed 3 bases, with 11 bases lying between them. CDR1 is GTSNPN, CDR2 SVGIG, per germline (reference sequence). The CDR3 is 13 amino acids.

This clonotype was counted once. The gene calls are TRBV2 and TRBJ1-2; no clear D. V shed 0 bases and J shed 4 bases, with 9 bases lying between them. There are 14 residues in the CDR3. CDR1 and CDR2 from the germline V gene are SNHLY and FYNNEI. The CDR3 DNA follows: TGTGCCAGCAGTGAAGCAGAGGGAACCTATGGCTACACCTTC. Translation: CASSEAEGTYGYTF.

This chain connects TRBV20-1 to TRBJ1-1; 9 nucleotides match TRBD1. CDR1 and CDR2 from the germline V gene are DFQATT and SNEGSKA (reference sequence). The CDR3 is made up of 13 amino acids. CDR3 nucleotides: TGCAGGTCAACACAGGGGGCATATACTGAAGCTTTCTTT. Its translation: CRSTQGAYTEAFF.

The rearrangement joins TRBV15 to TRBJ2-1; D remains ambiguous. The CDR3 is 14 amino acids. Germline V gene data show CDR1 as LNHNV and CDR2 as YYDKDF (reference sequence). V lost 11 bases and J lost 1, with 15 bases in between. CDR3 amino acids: CAAHPAGSYNEQFF. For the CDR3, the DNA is TGTGCCGCCCACCCAGCTGGATCCTACAATGAGCAGTTCTTC.

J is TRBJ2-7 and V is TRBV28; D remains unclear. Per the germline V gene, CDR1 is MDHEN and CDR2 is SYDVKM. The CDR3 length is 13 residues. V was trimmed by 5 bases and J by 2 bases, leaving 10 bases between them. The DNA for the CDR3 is TGTGCCAGCAGTATTACTGGCACCTACGAGCAGTACTTC. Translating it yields CASSITGTYEQYF.

This chain's CDR3 is CASSSPGSNQPQHF. Written as DNA, the CDR3 is TGTGCCAGCAGCTCACCGGGAAGTAATCAGCCCCAGCATTTT. The V and J genes are TRBV28 and TRBJ1-5; D gene ambiguous. The CDR3 is made up of 14 amino acids. Germline V gene data show CDR1 as MDHEN and CDR2 as SYDVKM. V lost 6 bases, J lost 4 bases, and 13 bases lay in between.

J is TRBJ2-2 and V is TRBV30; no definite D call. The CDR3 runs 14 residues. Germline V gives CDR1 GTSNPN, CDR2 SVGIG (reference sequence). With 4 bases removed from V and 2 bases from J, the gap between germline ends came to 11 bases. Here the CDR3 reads CAWNYRPNTGELFF. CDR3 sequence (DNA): TGTGCCTGGAACTATCGGCCTAACACCGGGGAGCTGTTTTTT.

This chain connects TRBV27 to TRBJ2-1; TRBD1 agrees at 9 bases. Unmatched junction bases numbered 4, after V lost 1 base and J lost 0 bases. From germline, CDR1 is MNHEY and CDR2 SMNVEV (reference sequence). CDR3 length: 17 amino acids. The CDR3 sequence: CASSLYRGQISYNEQFF. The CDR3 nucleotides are TGTGCCAGCAGTTTATACAGGGGGCAGATCTCCTACAATGAGCAGTTCTTC.

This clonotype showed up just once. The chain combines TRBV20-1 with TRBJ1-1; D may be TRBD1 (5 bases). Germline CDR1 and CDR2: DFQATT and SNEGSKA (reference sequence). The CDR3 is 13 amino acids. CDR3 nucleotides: TGCAGCGCGAAGGGGAGTGGGAACACTGAAGCTTTCTTT. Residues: CSAKGSGNTEAFF.

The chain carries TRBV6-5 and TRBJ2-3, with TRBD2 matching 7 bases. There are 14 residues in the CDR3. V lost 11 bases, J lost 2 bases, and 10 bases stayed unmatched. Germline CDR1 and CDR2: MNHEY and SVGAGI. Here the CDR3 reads CASRREGNTDTQYF. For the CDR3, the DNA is TGTGCCTCGAGGAGGGAGGGTAACACAGATACGCAGTATTTT.

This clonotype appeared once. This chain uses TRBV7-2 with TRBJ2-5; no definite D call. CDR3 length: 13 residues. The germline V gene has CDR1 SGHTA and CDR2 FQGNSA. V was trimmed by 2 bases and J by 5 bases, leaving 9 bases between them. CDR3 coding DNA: TGTGCCAGCAGCTTACGGCGTGGGGAGACCCAGTACTTC. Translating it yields CASSLRRGETQYF.

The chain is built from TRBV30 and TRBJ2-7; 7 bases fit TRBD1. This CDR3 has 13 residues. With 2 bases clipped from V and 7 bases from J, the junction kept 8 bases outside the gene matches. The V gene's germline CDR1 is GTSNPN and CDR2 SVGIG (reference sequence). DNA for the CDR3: TGTGCCTGGAGTTACCGGGACAGAGGGGAGCAGTACTTC. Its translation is CAWSYRDRGEQYF.

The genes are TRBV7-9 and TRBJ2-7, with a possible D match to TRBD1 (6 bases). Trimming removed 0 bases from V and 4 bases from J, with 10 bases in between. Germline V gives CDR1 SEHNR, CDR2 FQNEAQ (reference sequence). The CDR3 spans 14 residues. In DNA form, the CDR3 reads TGTGCCAGCAGCTTAGCGGGACAAGGGTACGAGCAGTACTTC. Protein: CASSLAGQGYEQYF.

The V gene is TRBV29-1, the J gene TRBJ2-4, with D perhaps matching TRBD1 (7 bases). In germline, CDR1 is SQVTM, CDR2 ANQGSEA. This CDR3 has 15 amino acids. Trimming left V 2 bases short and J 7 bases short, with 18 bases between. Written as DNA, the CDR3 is TGCAGCGTTGAACTAACACCGACAGGGAGGAACATTCAGTACTTC. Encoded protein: CSVELTPTGRNIQYF.

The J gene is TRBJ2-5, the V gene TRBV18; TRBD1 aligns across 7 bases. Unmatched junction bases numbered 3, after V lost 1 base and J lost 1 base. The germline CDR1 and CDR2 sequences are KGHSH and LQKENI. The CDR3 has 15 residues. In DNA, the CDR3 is TGTGCCAGCTCACCACTGAGACAGGGCCAAGAGACCCAGTACTTC. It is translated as CASSPLRQGQETQYF.